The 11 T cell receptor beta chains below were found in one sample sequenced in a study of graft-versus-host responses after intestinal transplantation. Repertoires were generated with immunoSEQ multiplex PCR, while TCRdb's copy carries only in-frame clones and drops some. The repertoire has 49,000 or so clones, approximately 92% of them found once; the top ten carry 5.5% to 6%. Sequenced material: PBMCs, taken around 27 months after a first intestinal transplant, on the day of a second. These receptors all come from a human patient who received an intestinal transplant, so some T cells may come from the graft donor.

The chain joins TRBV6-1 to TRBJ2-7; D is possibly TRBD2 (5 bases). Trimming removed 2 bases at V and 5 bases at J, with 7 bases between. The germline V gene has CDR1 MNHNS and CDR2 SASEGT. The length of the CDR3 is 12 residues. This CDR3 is CASSERGNEQYF. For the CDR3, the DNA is TGTGCCAGCAGTGAAAGAGGGAACGAGCAGTACTTC.

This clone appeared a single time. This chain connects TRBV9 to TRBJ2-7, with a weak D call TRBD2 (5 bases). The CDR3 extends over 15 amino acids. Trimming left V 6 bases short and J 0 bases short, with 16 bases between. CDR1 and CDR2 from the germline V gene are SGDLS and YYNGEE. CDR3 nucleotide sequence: TGTGCCAGCACCCCTGGTGGGAGTGACTCCTACGAGCAGTACTTC. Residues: CASTPGGSDSYEQYF.

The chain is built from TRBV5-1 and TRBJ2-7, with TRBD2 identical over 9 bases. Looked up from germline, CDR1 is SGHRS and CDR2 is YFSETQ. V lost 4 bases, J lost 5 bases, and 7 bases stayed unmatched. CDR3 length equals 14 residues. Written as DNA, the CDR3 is TGCGCCAGCAGCCGTGGTAGCGGGAGACACGAGCAGTACTTC. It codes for CASSRGSGRHEQYF.

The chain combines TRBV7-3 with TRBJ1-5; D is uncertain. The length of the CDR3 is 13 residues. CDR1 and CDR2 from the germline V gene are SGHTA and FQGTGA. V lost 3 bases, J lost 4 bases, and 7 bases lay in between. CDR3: CASSFGPNQPQHF. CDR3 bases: TGTGCCAGCAGCTTCGGACCTAATCAGCCCCAGCATTTT.

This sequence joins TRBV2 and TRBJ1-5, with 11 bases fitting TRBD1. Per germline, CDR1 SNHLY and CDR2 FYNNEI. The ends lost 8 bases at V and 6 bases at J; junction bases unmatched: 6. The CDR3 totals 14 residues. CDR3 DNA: TGTGCCAGCGACGTCGGACAGGGGGCTCAGCCCCAGCATTTT. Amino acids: CASDVGQGAQPQHF.

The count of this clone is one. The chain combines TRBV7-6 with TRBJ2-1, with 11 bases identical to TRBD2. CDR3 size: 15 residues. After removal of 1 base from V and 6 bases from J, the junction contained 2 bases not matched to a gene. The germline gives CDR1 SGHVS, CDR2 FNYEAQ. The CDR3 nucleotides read TGTGCCAGCAGCTTAGTACTAGCGGGAGTCAATGAGCAGTTCTTC. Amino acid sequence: CASSLVLAGVNEQFF.

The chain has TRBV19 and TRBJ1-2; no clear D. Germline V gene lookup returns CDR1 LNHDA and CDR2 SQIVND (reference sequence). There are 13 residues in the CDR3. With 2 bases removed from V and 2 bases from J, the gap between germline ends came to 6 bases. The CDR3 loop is CASSIYVNYGYTF. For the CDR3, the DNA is TGTGCCAGTAGTATATATGTGAACTATGGCTACACCTTC.

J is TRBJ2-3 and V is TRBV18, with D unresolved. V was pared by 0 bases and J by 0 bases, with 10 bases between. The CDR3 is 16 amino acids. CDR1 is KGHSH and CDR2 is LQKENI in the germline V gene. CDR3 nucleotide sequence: TGTGCCAGCTCACCACCGACGTTCAGTAGCACAGATACGCAGTATTTT. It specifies CASSPPTFSSTDTQYF. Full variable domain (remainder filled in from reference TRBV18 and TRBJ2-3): NAGVMQNPRHLVRRRGQEARLRCSPMKGHSHVYWYRQLPEEGLKFMVYLQKENIIDESGMPKERFSAEFPKEGPSILRIQQVVRGDSAAYFCASSPPTFSSTDTQYFGPGTRLTVL.

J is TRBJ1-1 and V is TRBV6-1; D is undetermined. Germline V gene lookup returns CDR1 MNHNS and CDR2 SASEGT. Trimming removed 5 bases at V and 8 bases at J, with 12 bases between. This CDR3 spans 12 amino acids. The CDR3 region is CASSRTGREAFF. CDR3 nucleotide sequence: TGTGCCAGCAGTCGGACTGGTCGGGAAGCTTTCTTT.

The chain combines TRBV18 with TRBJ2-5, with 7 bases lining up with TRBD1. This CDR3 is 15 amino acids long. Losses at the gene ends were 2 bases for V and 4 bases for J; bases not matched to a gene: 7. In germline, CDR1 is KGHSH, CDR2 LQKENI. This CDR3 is CASSPLGQSVETQYF. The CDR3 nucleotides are TGTGCCAGCTCACCATTGGGACAGTCAGTAGAGACCCAGTACTTC. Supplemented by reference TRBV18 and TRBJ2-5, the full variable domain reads NAGVMQNPRHLVRRRGQEARLRCSPMKGHSHVYWYRQLPEEGLKFMVYLQKENIIDESGMPKERFSAEFPKEGPSILRIQQVVRGDSAAYFCASSPLGQSVETQYFGPGTRLLVL.

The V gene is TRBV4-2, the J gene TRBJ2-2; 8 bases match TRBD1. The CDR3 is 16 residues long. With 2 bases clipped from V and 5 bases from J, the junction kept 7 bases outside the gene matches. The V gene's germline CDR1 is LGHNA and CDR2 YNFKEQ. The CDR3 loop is CASSQYGTGITGELFF. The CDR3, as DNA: TGTGCCAGCAGCCAATACGGGACAGGTATTACCGGGGAGCTGTTTTTT.